These T cell receptor beta chains were read from a single sample in a study of T-cell reconstitution after alpha-beta-depleted transplantation in children. TCRdb fed the PCR reads into MiXCR, producing one record per CDR3 protein. The table has 450,000 to 600,000 distinct CDR3 sequences, around 16% seen once. Material: PBMCs from the stem cell graft donor, obtained from the stem cell graft. The receptors stem from a human donor who donated a stem cell graft to a child with acute lymphoblastic leukemia. CDR3s include the opening cysteine and the closing phenylalanine or tryptophan. D genes are given only for firm matches. Rows may omit the clone size; those that give it use once, few, many or a size class.

D,J,V,size,DNA,CDR3
TRBD2,TRBJ2-1,TRBV7-2,few,TGTGCCAGCAGCTTAGACCAAGCGGGAGCCTACAATGAGCAGTTCTTC,CASSLDQAGAYNEQFF
NA,TRBJ2-7,TRBV12-3/TRBV12-4,few,TGTGCCAGCACAGTTTCCCTTCAGGGCTACGAGCAGTACTTC,CASTVSLQGYEQYF
NA,TRBJ2-7,TRBV20-1,few,TGCAGTGCTAGGGGCCCGGGGGAATTCTACGAGCAGTACTTC,CSARGPGEFYEQYF
NA,TRBJ2-5,TRBV10-3,NA,TGTGCCATCAGTGAGCAAGAGACCCAGTACTTC,CAISEQETQYF
NA,TRBJ2-7,TRBV6-1,NA,TGTGCCAGCAGTGAAGTCCGACTTACCTACGAGCAGTACTTC,CASSEVRLTYEQYF
NA,TRBJ2-1,TRBV29-1,few,TGCAGCGTTTCTACTACGGTTGACAATGAGCAGTTCTTC,CSVSTTVDNEQFF
NA,TRBJ2-1,TRBV7-9,NA,TGTGCCAGCATGTTAGGATTTGGCTCCTACAATGAGCAGTTCTTC,CASMLGFGSYNEQFF
NA,TRBJ2-5,TRBV28,NA,TGTGCCAGCAGTTTAGGAGCTGCCGGGGAGACCCAGTACTTC,CASSLGAAGETQYF
NA,TRBJ2-7,TRBV5-1,few,TGCGCCAGCAGCTTACAGCCTCCGGTCTACGAGCAGTACTTC,CASSLQPPVYEQYF
TRBD1,TRBJ1-1,TRBV5-1,NA,TGCGCCAGCAGCTTGGTTCCCAGGACAGGGAGCCCTGAAGCTTTCTTT,CASSLVPRTGSPEAFF
TRBD2,TRBJ2-1,TRBV5-1,NA,TGCGCCAGCAGCTCTCGGACTAGCGGGAATGCTTGGTATGAGCAGTTCTTC,CASSSRTSGNAWYEQFF
NA,TRBJ2-1,TRBV12-3/TRBV12-4,few,TGTGCCAGCAGTCCCGAGAGACCCAATGAGCAGTTCTTC,CASSPERPNEQFF
TRBD2,TRBJ2-1,TRBV9,few,TGTGCCAGCAGCGTAGATGCTAGCGGGAGTGTCTATGAGCAGTTCTTC,CASSVDASGSVYEQFF
NA,TRBJ1-5,TRBV15,NA,TGTGCCACCACTCGGACTCTCTCAAGCAATCAGCCCCAGCATTTT,CATTRTLSSNQPQHF
TRBD2,TRBJ2-1,TRBV14,few,TGTGCCAGCAGCCAAATTTTAGCGGGGGGCCCTAAGGAGCAGTTCTTC,CASSQILAGGPKEQFF
NA,TRBJ2-7,TRBV4-2,few,TGTGCCAGCAGCCAAGGGGTAGCGGCCTACGAGCAGTACTTC,CASSQGVAAYEQYF
TRBD1,TRBJ1-2,TRBV20-1,NA,TGCAGTGCCTCGGGGGGACAGTCCTATGGCTACACCTTC,CSASGGQSYGYTF
TRBD1,TRBJ2-1,TRBV5-6,few,TGTGCCAGCAGCTTGGTACCCAGGGGGCGCGCTGAGCAGTTCTTC,CASSLVPRGRAEQFF
NA,TRBJ1-2,TRBV12-3/TRBV12-4,NA,TGTGCCAGCAGTTTTAACAGGGAAAACTATGGCTACACCTTC,CASSFNRENYGYTF
TRBD2,TRBJ2-3,TRBV15,NA,TGTGCCACCAGCAGAGGGACTAGCGGGGGAGGAACAGATACGCAGTATTTT,CATSRGTSGGGTDTQYF
NA,TRBJ2-4,TRBV6-5,NA,TGTGCCAGCAGTTACGGGATCAGAAACATTCAGTACTTC,CASSYGIRNIQYF
NA,TRBJ1-1,TRBV7-2,NA,TGTGCCAGCCCCCAATGGGGAGCTGAAGCTTTCTTC,CASPQWGAEAFF
TRBD1,TRBJ1-2,TRBV7-9,few,TGTGCCAGCAGCAGAACAGGGGGAGGTAACTATGGCTACACCTTC,CASSRTGGGNYGYTF
NA,TRBJ1-2,TRBV20-1,many,TGCAGTGCTAGCCTAGGCGGGGGAGGGAGCTATGGCTACACCTTC,CSASLGGGGSYGYTF
TRBD1,TRBJ2-7,TRBV10-3,NA,TGTGCCGCGAGGGACAGAGATTCCTACGAGCAGTACTTC,CAARDRDSYEQYF
NA,TRBJ2-2,TRBV5-5,few,TGTGCCAGCAGCGGTACTCCCCCGAACACCGGGGAGCTGTTTTTT,CASSGTPPNTGELFF
NA,TRBJ2-7,TRBV5-1,few,TGCGCCAGCAGCTTGGATGTCTACGAGCAGTACTTC,CASSLDVYEQYF
NA,TRBJ2-3,TRBV7-9,NA,TGTGCCAGCAGCCCGCCTAGCGCTAGCACAGATACGCAGTATTTT,CASSPPSASTDTQYF
NA,TRBJ2-1,TRBV24-1,NA,TGTGCCACCAGTGATACTAATGAGCAGTTCTTC,CATSDTNEQFF
NA,TRBJ2-1,TRBV14,NA,TGTGCCAGCAGCCATTCCGGGACACCGTTCTCCTACAATGAGCAGTTCTTC,CASSHSGTPFSYNEQFF
NA,TRBJ2-4,TRBV12-3/TRBV12-4,many,TGTGCCAGCAGCCTGGGGGCGAAGGCCAAAAACATTCAGTACTTC,CASSLGAKAKNIQYF
NA,TRBJ2-2,TRBV30,few,TGTGCCTGGAGTGTACAAGGCCCGAACACCGGGGAGCTGTTTTTT,CAWSVQGPNTGELFF
NA,TRBJ2-7,TRBV5-1,few,TGCGCCAGCAGCTTGACGGGGCATGACGAGCAGTACTTC,CASSLTGHDEQYF
NA,TRBJ1-1,TRBV5-1,NA,TGCGCCAGCAGCTTGGAGGCGGCAGGGGTGACTGAAGCTTTCTTT,CASSLEAAGVTEAFF
NA,TRBJ2-5,TRBV21-1,NA,TGTGCCAGCAGCAACCCCCAGGGGATGCAAGAGACCCAGTACTTC,CASSNPQGMQETQYF
NA,TRBJ2-1,TRBV27,few,TGTGCCAGCAGTGCCTACTTCTCCTACAATGAGCAGTTCTTC,CASSAYFSYNEQFF
TRBD1,TRBJ2-3,TRBV9,NA,TGTGCCAGCAGCTCTTGGACAGGCCTTTTCACAGATACGCAGTATTTT,CASSSWTGLFTDTQYF
NA,TRBJ2-7,TRBV29-1,NA,TGCAGCGTGAGTCCGGGACGGAGCTCCTACGAGCAGTACTTC,CSVSPGRSSYEQYF
TRBD2,TRBJ2-5,TRBV7-9,few,TGTGCCAGCAGCGGGCGGGAGAGGGAGGAGACCCAGTACTTC,CASSGREREETQYF
NA,TRBJ1-1,TRBV7-9,few,TGTGCCAGCAGCTTAGGGGGGCGGCTGGGGGACAACACTGAAGCTTTCTTT,CASSLGGRLGDNTEAFF
TRBD2,TRBJ2-7,TRBV19,few,TGTGCCAGTAGGCCTAGCGGGAAATCCGAGCAGTACTTC,CASRPSGKSEQYF
NA,TRBJ2-2,TRBV6-1,few,TGTGCCAGCACTAAGCCCCCACTCAACACCGGGGAGCTGTTTTTT,CASTKPPLNTGELFF
NA,TRBJ1-2,TRBV10-1,few,TGCGCCAGCAGTGAGTCCAGTCCGCCGGGTAGGAGAGGCGGGAGGATTAACTATGGCTACACCTTC,CASSESSPPGRRGGRINYGYTF
NA,TRBJ1-3,TRBV12-3/TRBV12-4,NA,TGTGCCAGCAGTCCGCAGTTGAGCTCTGGAAACACCATATATTTT,CASSPQLSSGNTIYF
TRBD2,TRBJ2-3,TRBV5-1,NA,TGCGCCAGCAGCTTCCGGACTAGCGGCCTCACAGATACGCAGTATTTT,CASSFRTSGLTDTQYF
NA,TRBJ1-2,TRBV5-1,NA,TGCGCCAGCGGGGCCGGGATCCAACTTTCGGGCTACACCTTC,CASGAGIQLSGYTF
TRBD1,TRBJ2-3,TRBV7-9,NA,TGTGCCAGCAGCCCTACAGGGGTTGGCACAGATACGCAGTATTTT,CASSPTGVGTDTQYF
NA,TRBJ2-3,TRBV3-1,few,TGTGCCAGCAGCCAGGTAGCCCAAAGAGATACGCAGTATTTT,CASSQVAQRDTQYF
TRBD2,TRBJ2-3,TRBV19,NA,TGTGCCAACCCCAACCCAACTAGCGGGAGCACAGATACGCAGTATTTT,CANPNPTSGSTDTQYF
NA,TRBJ1-5,TRBV5-1,many,TGCGCCAGCAGCTTGGGAGCTGCGGGAGCGGGTCAGCCCCAGCATTTT,CASSLGAAGAGQPQHF
NA,TRBJ2-1,TRBV29-1,NA,TGCAGCGCCCGAGCCCCGGGGCAGCAGTTCTTC,CSARAPGQQFF
TRBD1,TRBJ1-5,TRBV30,NA,TGTGCCTGGAGTGTAGCAGGGGGACAGCCCCAGCATTTT,CAWSVAGGQPQHF